The 21 T cell receptor beta chains reported below all come from one sample, sequenced in a study of T cell responses to AZD1222 COVID-19 vaccine (dated by TCRdb to about 2021). Library preparation was by the immunoSEQ multiplex PCR assay. The table was pulled from immuneACCESS by TCRdb, which kept in-frame rearrangements only. Such tables lose some clones; where checked, under half of the loss comes from unresolved V genes, and the rest has no known cause. The table for this sample lists 150,000 to 200,000 clones; roughly 94% of them were counted only once. In total, the top ten clones hold 4% to 5.5% of the sample. This specimen's time point label, per the study, means: about 28 days (+/-7) after the second vaccine dose. The sequencing here drew on peripheral blood, taken 28 days after the second AZD1222 dose. These receptors all come from an adult who received the AZD1222 COVID-19 vaccine.

The genes are TRBV10-2 and TRBJ2-3, with 8 bases matching TRBD2. This CDR3 has 16 amino acids. The junction had 6 bases not matched to a gene; V was cut back by 4 bases and J by 0 bases. Germline loops: CDR1 WSHSY, CDR2 SAAADI. Written as DNA, the CDR3 is TGCGCCAGCAGTGGTTTGGCTAGCGGGAGCACAGATACGCAGTATTTT. Encoded protein: CASSGLASGSTDTQYF.

V usage is TRBV7-3 and J usage is TRBJ2-1; D could derive from TRBD1 or TRBD2 (5 bases each). Trimming removed 1 base from V and 5 bases from J, with 12 bases in between. In germline, CDR1 is SGHTA, CDR2 FQGTGA. The CDR3 has 15 amino acids. CDR3 coding DNA: TGTGCCAGCAGCTTAAGGGGGACCGTAAACAATGAGCAGTTCTTC. Its translation is CASSLRGTVNNEQFF.

This chain uses TRBV5-5 with TRBJ1-1; 7 bases align to TRBD1. V gave up 4 bases and J gave up 0 bases; unmatched junction bases: 6. This CDR3 is built from 15 residues. CDR1 and CDR2 (germline): SGHKS, YYEKEE (reference sequence). DNA of the CDR3: TGTGCCAGCAGCACTGCTACAGGGGTGAACACTGAAGCTTTCTTT. This codes for CASSTATGVNTEAFF.

In regard to this clone: Sequence at one end of the junction differs from germline and may be a read error. This chain uses TRBV30 with TRBJ1-2, with 8 bases aligning to TRBD1. The CDR3 covers 15 residues. CDR1 is GTSNPN and CDR2 is SVGIG in the germline V gene (reference sequence). The DNA for the CDR3 is TGTGCCTGGACCCGAACTCGGACAGGGTCGCTTTTTGCCGCCTTC. Translation: CAWTRTRTGSLFAAF.

The chain is built from TRBV15 and TRBJ1-1; 7 nucleotides line up with TRBD1. This CDR3 region has 15 residues. Germline CDR1 is LNHNV and CDR2 is YYDKDF (reference sequence). The V gene end was trimmed by 2 bases and the J gene end by 5 bases; junction bases not matched to a gene: 8. The CDR3 loop reads CATSRSATGQTEAFF. The CDR3 region has the DNA TGTGCCACCAGCAGATCTGCGACAGGGCAAACTGAAGCTTTCTTT.

The chain couples TRBV19 to TRBJ1-1; D is ambiguous. Deletions cut 3 bases from V and 1 base from J, with 15 bases between. Germline V gene lookup returns CDR1 LNHDA and CDR2 SQIVND (reference sequence). The CDR3 loop spans 16 amino acids. The CDR3 DNA sequence: TGTGCCAGTAGTATTAGTGATCTCCACCCGAACACTGAAGCTTTCTTT. It is translated as CASSISDLHPNTEAFF.

This chain joins TRBV28 and TRBJ2-7; D is ambiguous. Looked up from germline, CDR1 is MDHEN and CDR2 is SYDVKM. This CDR3 contains 13 residues. The V and J ends lost 6 bases and 0 bases respectively, with 9 bases between them. CDR3 coding DNA: TGTGCCAGCAGCCTGGACGCCTCCTACGAGCAGTACTTC. Translation gives CASSLDASYEQYF.

This clone was observed a few times. This chain connects TRBV27 to TRBJ1-5; D may be TRBD1 (5 bases). Germline CDR1 MNHEY, CDR2 SMNVEV (reference sequence). Trimming took 3 bases from V and 6 from J, leaving 12 bases between them. CDR3 length: 14 residues. The CDR3 bases are TGTGCCAGCAGTTTGCAGGGTGGTGGTCAGCCCCAGCATTTT. It is translated as CASSLQGGGQPQHF.

This clone was seen once. The chain employs TRBV11-2 and TRBJ2-7; 11 bases agree with TRBD1. This CDR3 is 18 amino acids long. CDR1 and CDR2 (germline): SGHAT, FQNNGV. V gave up 5 bases and J gave up 1 base; unmatched junction bases: 13. The DNA of the CDR3 is TGTGCCAGCAGCCTACACCTCCTCGGGACAGGGGGATCCTACGAGCAGTACTTC. Protein product: CASSLHLLGTGGSYEQYF.

The chain recombines TRBV10-3 with TRBJ2-7; the match to TRBD2 covers 8 bases. Germline V CDR1 and CDR2: ENHRY, SYGVKD. The ends lost 6 bases at V and 6 bases at J; junction bases unmatched: 10. This CDR3 region has 14 residues. The CDR3, as DNA: TGTGCCATCAGGGGAGCGGGAGATTGGGTCGAGCAGTACTTC. Protein sequence: CAIRGAGDWVEQYF.

V and J are TRBV6-5 and TRBJ1-3; D gene ambiguous. This CDR3 region has 14 residues. Between the trimmed V and J ends, which lost 8 bases and 0 bases, there was a span of 11 bases. Looked up from germline, CDR1 is MNHEY and CDR2 is SVGAGI. Here the CDR3 reads CASSPVDSGNTIYF. The CDR3 nucleotides are TGTGCCAGCTCCCCCGTGGACTCTGGAAACACCATATATTTT.

The V and J genes are TRBV29-1 and TRBJ2-1; 7 bases fit TRBD2. Germline V gene lookup returns CDR1 SQVTM and CDR2 ANQGSEA. This CDR3 is built from 14 residues. J lost 3 bases, V lost 7 bases, and 9 bases had no gene match. The CDR3 nucleotides read TGCAGCGACGGCGGGAGTATGGGCTACAATGAGCAGTTCTTC. Residues: CSDGGSMGYNEQFF.

This chain uses TRBV23-1 with TRBJ1-6; TRBD1 might be the D (6 bases). TRBV23-1 is given ORF status, its function remaining uncertain. The CDR3 has 15 residues. The V and J ends lost 4 bases and 7 bases respectively, with 14 bases between them. The CDR3 reads CASSPVQGENSPLHF. For the CDR3, the DNA is TGCGCCAGCAGTCCGGTACAGGGAGAAAATTCACCCCTCCACTTT.

The chain is built from TRBV6-4 and TRBJ2-1, with no clear D. Per germline, CDR1 MRHNA and CDR2 SNTAGT. Between the trimmed V and J ends, which lost 4 bases and 8 bases, there was a span of 12 bases. This CDR3 has 13 amino acids. The CDR3 region has the DNA TGTGCCAGCAGTGCCTCCGTATGGGATGAGCAGTTCTTC. Protein product: CASSASVWDEQFF.

The CDR3 protein is CASSLEGGAGNEQFF. The CDR3 bases are TGTGCCAGCAGCTTGGAGGGTGGGGCGGGGAATGAGCAGTTCTTC. The chain has TRBV5-8 and TRBJ2-1, with D perhaps matching TRBD2 (6 bases). V lost 0 bases and J 7 bases, leaving 14 bases between the germline ends. CDR3 size: 15 residues. The V gene's germline CDR1 is SGHTS and CDR2 YDEGEE.

The V and J genes are TRBV9 and TRBJ2-1, with 7 bases fitting TRBD2. The CDR3 extends over 13 amino acids. Germline trimming cut 3 bases from V and 10 bases from J; bases unmatched to any gene: 7. From germline, CDR1 is SGDLS and CDR2 YYNGEE. Here the CDR3 DNA reads TGTGCCAGCAGCGACCGGACTAGTGGGGAGCAGTTCTTC. This gives the protein CASSDRTSGEQFF.

The J gene is TRBJ1-2, the V gene TRBV15, with TRBD1 as a possible D gene (6 bases). Germline V gives CDR1 LNHNV, CDR2 YYDKDF (reference sequence). This CDR3 has 17 residues. V gave up 0 bases and J gave up 5 bases, with 19 bases separating them. CDR3 residues: CATSRERRGQSLYGYTF. For the CDR3, the DNA is TGTGCCACCAGCAGAGAAAGGCGAGGACAGAGCTTATATGGCTACACCTTC.

V usage is TRBV4-3 and J usage is TRBJ1-2; TRBD1 might be the D (6 bases). The germline V gene has CDR1 LGHNA and CDR2 YSLEER. The ends were cut back, 4 bases at V and 3 bases at J, with 15 bases in the middle. This CDR3 region has 15 residues. CDR3 sequence reads: CASSPLQGSDYGYTF. CDR3 sequence (DNA): TGCGCCAGCAGCCCCTTGCAGGGGTCGGACTATGGCTACACCTTC.

This chain connects TRBV2 to TRBJ1-2; 8 bases fit TRBD1. Germline loops: CDR1 SNHLY, CDR2 FYNNEI. The V and J ends lost 9 bases and 1 base, in that order; junction bases with no gene match: 13. The CDR3 runs to 16 residues. The CDR3 is CAREWDRLKINYGYTF. The CDR3 DNA reads as TGTGCCAGAGAATGGGACAGGCTCAAAATTAACTATGGCTACACCTTC.

The chain has TRBV7-7 and TRBJ2-3, with D possibly TRBD2 on 5 matching bases. This CDR3 is built from 13 residues. Trimming took 5 bases from V and 4 from J, leaving 10 bases between them. Per the germline V gene, CDR1 is SSHAT and CDR2 is FNYEAQ (reference sequence). The CDR3 sequence is CASSPSGSDTQYF. DNA for the CDR3: TGTGCCAGCAGCCCCTCGGGGTCAGATACGCAGTATTTT.

The rearrangement links TRBV5-1 to TRBJ1-1, with unresolved D. V was clipped by 4 bases and J by 0 bases, with 10 bases between them. There are 14 residues in the CDR3. The germline gives CDR1 SGHRS, CDR2 YFSETQ. The DNA for the CDR3 is TGCGCCAGCAGCCTGAACCTTCTGAACACTGAAGCTTTCTTT. Translated, it gives CASSLNLLNTEAFF.